The 15 T cell receptor beta chains presented below share a single source sample, sequenced in a study of lymphopenia after photon versus proton radiotherapy. TCRdb's copy holds only in-frame clones and misses some; the assay was immunoSEQ multiplex PCR. This table has 150,000 to 200,000 clones, more than 85% appearing once. The material was peripheral blood, obtained from a patient treated with photon-based radiotherapy. These receptors were taken from a man aged 45 to 65 with gastric cancer.

The chain links TRBV6-1 to TRBJ2-5; a weak D match, TRBD2 (7 bases). V dropped 4 bases and J dropped 2 bases, with 23 bases sitting between them. The CDR3 extends over 18 amino acids. The germline V gene encodes CDR1 MNHNS and CDR2 SASEGT. The CDR3 reads CASSAGRGISGQQETQYF. For the CDR3, the DNA is TGTGCCAGCAGTGCGGGGAGGGGGATTAGCGGCCAACAAGAGACCCAGTACTTC.

The gene calls are TRBV5-6 and TRBJ1-5, with no clear D. There are 14 residues in the CDR3. Germline-derived CDR1 and CDR2 are SGHDT and YYEEEE. Trimming removed 0 bases at V and 4 bases at J, with 8 bases between. In DNA form, the CDR3 reads TGTGCCAGCAGCTTGGGCCATCTAAATCAGCCCCAGCATTTT. Translation: CASSLGHLNQPQHF.

This clone appeared a single time. The J gene is TRBJ2-1, the V gene TRBV6-5, with D perhaps given as TRBD1 or TRBD2 (5 bases each). The germline V and J ends were trimmed by 4 bases and 12 bases, with 25 bases remaining between them. CDR3 length: 16 amino acids. Germline CDR1 reads MNHEY; CDR2 reads SVGAGI. DNA of the CDR3: TGTGCCAGCAGTTCACGCCCCGGGACGTCCCCAAGGGGGCAGTTCTTC. Translated: CASSSRPGTSPRGQFF.

This rearrangement joins TRBV11-2 to TRBJ2-7; unclear D gene. The germline CDR1 and CDR2 sequences are SGHAT and FQNNGV. CDR3 length: 14 residues. The V end was cut by 3 bases, the J end by 0 bases, with 9 bases between. Here the CDR3 reads CASSFYVSSYEQYF. The CDR3 DNA is TGTGCCAGCAGCTTTTACGTTAGCTCCTACGAGCAGTACTTC.

The chain links TRBV27 to TRBJ1-3; D call uncertain. Germline-derived CDR1 and CDR2 are MNHEY and SMNVEV (reference sequence). The V end lost 5 bases, the J end lost 7 bases, and 12 bases lay between the germline ends. The CDR3 has 13 residues. The CDR3 nucleotides are TGTGCCAGCAGTCCCCTACGAGGGAACACCATATATTTT. It specifies CASSPLRGNTIYF.

The chain joins TRBV18 to TRBJ1-3; 10 bases match TRBD1. CDR1 is KGHSH, CDR2 LQKENI, per germline. This CDR3 has 14 residues. Trimming took 6 bases from V and 8 from J; bases not matched to a gene: 7. For the CDR3, the DNA is TGTGCCAGCTCGGAACCGGGACAGGGGCACACCATATATTTT. Protein sequence: CASSEPGQGHTIYF.

This chain links TRBV15 with TRBJ1-5; D perhaps matches TRBD1 (6 bases). Trimming pared 3 bases from V and 2 bases from J, leaving 11 bases between. CDR1 and CDR2 (germline): LNHNV, YYDKDF (reference sequence). This CDR3 spans 15 amino acids. CDR3: CATSSGGTGNQPQHF. For the CDR3, the DNA is TGTGCCACCAGCAGTGGGGGCACCGGCAATCAGCCCCAGCATTTT. The full variable domain, in which reference TRBV15 and TRBJ1-5 provide the parts outside the CDR3, is DAMVIQNPRYQVTQFGKPVTLSCSQTLNHNVMYWYQQKSSQAPKLLFHYYDKDFNNEADTPDNFQSRRPNTSFCFLDIRSPGLGDTAMYLCATSSGGTGNQPQHFGDGTRLSIL.

J is TRBJ1-2 and V is TRBV28; D is undetermined. V was shortened by 5 bases and J by 8 bases, with 15 bases between the two germline ends. The CDR3 extends over 13 amino acids. The germline CDR1 and CDR2 sequences are MDHEN and SYDVKM. CDR3 DNA sequence: TGTGCCAGCAGTGCCGTCCCCTCTTTCGGCTACACCTTC. Translation: CASSAVPSFGYTF.

The rearrangement uses TRBV7-2 and TRBJ2-7; 9 bases are shared with TRBD2. After removal of 1 base from V and 4 bases from J, the junction contained 5 bases not matched to a gene. CDR3 length: 15 amino acids. Germline V CDR1 and CDR2: SGHTA, FQGNSA. CDR3 protein: CASSLGAGGPYEQYF. The DNA of the CDR3 is TGTGCCAGCAGCTTAGGGGCGGGAGGGCCGTACGAGCAGTACTTC.

The chain carries TRBV13 and TRBJ1-5; a weak D match, TRBD1 (5 bases). Germline assignment: CDR1 PRHDT and CDR2 FYEKMQ (reference sequence). The CDR3 consists of 13 residues. Trimming pared 3 bases from V and 7 bases from J, leaving 10 bases between. The CDR3 region is CASSLGLNQPQHF. The CDR3 DNA sequence: TGTGCCAGCAGCTTGGGGCTAAACCAGCCCCAGCATTTT.

The chain employs TRBV4-1 and TRBJ2-3, with 11 bases that match TRBD2. This CDR3 has 17 residues. The ends lost 1 base at V and 3 bases at J; junction bases unmatched: 6. Germline CDR1 MGHRA, CDR2 YSYEKL. CDR3 sequence: CASSQVYRLAGTDTQYF. DNA of the CDR3: TGCGCCAGCAGCCAAGTCTATCGACTAGCGGGAACAGATACGCAGTATTTT.

The chain carries TRBV6-6 and TRBJ1-2; no reliable D call. The germline V gene encodes CDR1 MNHNY and CDR2 SVGAGI (reference sequence). V was clipped by 6 bases and J by 3 bases, with 8 bases between them. The CDR3 sequence is 12 residues long. The CDR3 here is CASRLLDYGYTF. The CDR3 DNA sequence: TGTGCCAGCAGGCTTCTGGACTATGGCTACACCTTC.

In DNA form, the CDR3 reads TGCGCCAGCAGCCGTAGCGGCCCGGAGGATGAGCAGTTCTTC. The encoded protein is CASSRSGPEDEQFF. The V call is TRBV5-1, the J call TRBJ2-1; a possible D gene is TRBD2 (6 bases). V lost 4 bases and J 8 bases, leaving 16 bases between the germline ends. The germline V gene encodes CDR1 SGHRS and CDR2 YFSETQ. This CDR3 contains 14 residues.

The genes are TRBV29-1 and TRBJ2-5, with D tentatively TRBD2 (6 bases). The CDR3 spans 14 residues. Germline CDR1 reads SQVTM; CDR2 reads ANQGSEA. V lost 7 bases and J 2 bases, leaving 17 bases between the germline ends. The CDR3 here is CSEGLALFQETQYF. For the CDR3, the DNA is TGCAGCGAAGGCCTAGCGTTGTTTCAAGAGACCCAGTACTTC.

The genes are TRBV18 and TRBJ2-2, with unresolved D. The germline V and J ends were trimmed by 3 bases and 1 base, with 6 bases remaining between them. There are 14 residues in the CDR3. Germline-derived CDR1 and CDR2 are KGHSH and LQKENI. The CDR3 DNA reads TGTGCCAGCTCACCGGCCAGGAACACCGGGGAGCTGTTTTTT. Amino acid sequence: CASSPARNTGELFF.